This TCR beta chain was recovered during a study of human T cells and chemical hapten exposure. This CDR3 comprises 17 residues. The library gave individual cDNA molecules unique molecular identifiers. TCRdb itself ran the RACE reads through MiXCR, one entry per CDR3 protein. The repertoire consists of about 190,000 distinct CDR3 sequences, with more than 20% occurring once and the leading ten covering approximately 2.5%. The time point is: patch test 3, about 24 weeks after DPC sensitization. Treatment given: therapeutic diphenylcyclopropenone sensitization with weekly scalp DPC. The sample consisted of whole blood, taken in connection with sensitization to the hapten diphenylcyclopropenone (DPC). The genes are TRBV21-1 and TRBJ2-3; the D call of TRBD1 is as the table states it, not checked on the DNA. TRBV21-1 represents a pseudogene. The clonotype comes from a woman in her thirties or forties with alopecia areata. Some clones in this sample may be carry-over from other donors' samples. The CDR3 loop is CASSKGDPGPKKDTQYF. DNA of the CDR3: TGTGCCAGCAGCAAAGGGGACCCGGGACCCAAGAAGGATACGCAGTATTTT.